This TCR beta chain originates from a study of OX40 agonist ivuxolimab in advanced cancers. In regard to this clone: Its target is unknown.

The CDR3 has 14 amino acids. Germline CDR1 reads SGHNT; CDR2 reads YENEEA. V shed 3 bases and J shed 8 bases, with 16 bases lying between them. The data were produced by immunoSEQ multiplex PCR, yet TCRdb's version contains in-frame clones alone and is incomplete. Among tens of thousands of clones, 92% were seen once, and the ten largest hold roughly 0.45%. Study findings and constraints: Expansion of clones was among the lowest in partial responders at 0.1-3.0 mg/kg.

This sequence was found in an adult with an advanced solid tumor such as melanoma, head and neck, liver or kidney cancer. The specimen was CD4+ or CD8+ T cells sorted from blood, collected in a trial of the OX40 agonist ivuxolimab. The J gene is TRBJ1-1, the V gene TRBV11-3, with D uncertain. CDR3 sequence: CASSFYSSGREAFF. The CDR3 bases are TGTGCCAGCAGCTTCTATAGTTCTGGCAGAGAAGCTTTCTTT.